A single sample is the source of the 23 T cell receptor beta chains below, sequenced in a study of T cell responses to AZD1222 COVID-19 vaccine (dated by TCRdb to the early 2020s). The sample's time point label is to be understood as: about 28 days (+/-7) after the second vaccine dose. Library preparation used the immunoSEQ multiplex PCR assay. The table comes from immuneACCESS by way of TCRdb, which keeps in-frame sequences with V and J called. Part of the clones is missing from these tables; in studies checked, under half for an unresolved V gene and the rest for unknown reasons. The table for this sample lists 95,000 to 100,000 clones; more than 75% of them were counted only once. Roughly 10% of the sample goes to the ten largest clones. Here the sequenced sample was peripheral blood, taken 28 days after the second AZD1222 dose. The receptors were sampled from an adult who received the AZD1222 COVID-19 vaccine.

The chain carries TRBV6-5 and TRBJ1-1; D is undetermined. The germline CDR1 and CDR2 sequences are MNHEY and SVGAGI. This CDR3 has 13 amino acids. The V and J ends lost 6 bases and 1 base respectively, with 9 bases between them. The CDR3 loop is CASRGSGNTEAFF. CDR3 DNA sequence: TGTGCCAGCAGGGGCTCCGGGAACACTGAAGCTTTCTTT.

The gene calls are TRBV4-2 and TRBJ1-1; D not certain. The germline V gene has CDR1 LGHNA and CDR2 YNFKEQ. The CDR3 runs 12 residues. V was cut by 3 bases and J by 3 bases, with 5 bases left in between. The CDR3 DNA reads TGTGCCAGCAGCCATGACTACACTGAAGCTTTCTTT. This translates into CASSHDYTEAFF.

The rearrangement links TRBV27 to TRBJ2-7; D is perhaps TRBD2 (5 bases). Germline CDR1 reads MNHEY; CDR2 reads SMNVEV (reference sequence). V lost 0 bases and J 3 bases, leaving 15 bases between the germline ends. CDR3 length: 16 residues. Here the CDR3 reads CASSLSLREFHYEQYF. The CDR3 DNA is TGTGCCAGCAGTTTATCGTTGAGGGAGTTCCACTACGAGCAGTACTTC.

The V gene is TRBV19, the J gene TRBJ1-5; no clear D. The CDR3 has 14 residues. Trimming pared 7 bases from V and 2 bases from J, leaving 12 bases between. Germline CDR1 and CDR2: LNHDA and SQIVND (reference sequence). CDR3 residues: CASTVSGGNQPQHF. The CDR3, as DNA: TGTGCCAGTACCGTTTCAGGCGGCAATCAGCCCCAGCATTTT.

The gene calls are TRBV30 and TRBJ1-1; D remains unclear. V lost 1 base and J lost 4, with 13 bases in between. The CDR3 has 14 amino acids. CDR1 and CDR2 (germline): GTSNPN, SVGIG (reference sequence). CDR3 protein: CAWSADIESTEAFF. CDR3 DNA sequence: TGTGCCTGGAGTGCAGACATAGAGAGCACTGAAGCTTTCTTT.

The chain carries TRBV24-1 and TRBJ2-2, with D maybe TRBD2 (6 bases). The CDR3 consists of 14 residues. Germline V CDR1 and CDR2: KGHDR, SFDVKD. The V and J ends lost 7 bases and 0 bases respectively, with 8 bases between them. DNA for the CDR3: TGTGCCACCAGGGGAGGACCGAACACCGGGGAGCTGTTTTTT. Translated: CATRGGPNTGELFF.

This clone was counted between two and nine times. In DNA form, the CDR3 reads TGTGCCTGGAGAGTCAGGAGGACTGGAAACACCATATATTTT. It encodes CAWRVRRTGNTIYF. V and J are TRBV30 and TRBJ1-3; D not certain. From germline, CDR1 is GTSNPN and CDR2 SVGIG (reference sequence). V was trimmed by 3 bases and J by 2 bases, leaving 11 bases between them. This CDR3 spans 14 amino acids.

The CDR3 is CASSLGYRDTQYF. The CDR3 DNA sequence: TGTGCCAGCAGCTTGGGCTATCGAGATACGCAGTATTTT. The chain employs TRBV7-3 and TRBJ2-3; D is unresolved. Germline CDR1 SGHTA, CDR2 FQGTGA. V was clipped by 3 bases and J by 5 bases, with 9 bases between them. This CDR3 is built from 13 residues.

This chain uses TRBV7-9 with TRBJ1-1; 8 bases align to TRBD1. J gave up 1 base and V 7 bases, and 8 bases lay outside the gene matches. Germline V gives CDR1 SEHNR, CDR2 FQNEAQ (reference sequence). This CDR3 spans 15 amino acids. The CDR3 DNA reads as TGTGCCAGCATTAGCGGACAGGGACGGAACACTGAAGCTTTCTTT. Translation: CASISGQGRNTEAFF.

The rearrangement links TRBV29-1 to TRBJ2-3; either TRBD1 or TRBD2 may supply D (5 bases each). CDR1 and CDR2 from the germline V gene are SQVTM and ANQGSEA. The length of the CDR3 is 15 residues. CDR3 DNA: TGCAGTTTCTCTGGGAGTCCAGGGAGAACAGATACGCAGTATTTT. Protein product: CSFSGSPGRTDTQYF.

J is TRBJ2-1 and V is TRBV29-1; TRBD2 aligns across 9 bases. The CDR3 is 14 residues long. Unmatched junction bases numbered 2, after V lost 5 bases and J lost 0 bases. Germline CDR1 is SQVTM and CDR2 is ANQGSEA. The CDR3 here is CSVRGGDSYNEQFF. In DNA, the CDR3 is TGCAGCGTTCGCGGGGGGGACTCCTACAATGAGCAGTTCTTC.

This clone has more than one count but fewer than ten. The chain couples TRBV28 to TRBJ1-5; a possible D gene is TRBD1 (6 bases). This CDR3 contains 15 residues. V lost 2 bases, J lost 2 bases, and 10 bases lay in between. Germline V gives CDR1 MDHEN, CDR2 SYDVKM. CDR3 amino acids: CASSLGGGRNQPQHF. The DNA for the CDR3 is TGTGCCAGCAGTTTAGGAGGGGGTCGCAATCAGCCCCAGCATTTT.

The chain joins TRBV6-4 to TRBJ1-6, with D tentatively TRBD1 (6 bases). The CDR3 runs to 14 residues. CDR1 and CDR2 from the germline V gene are MRHNA and SNTAGT. V lost 5 bases to trimming and J lost 9 bases, with 14 bases between them. CDR3 region: CASSLGGPRSPLHF. The DNA for the CDR3 is TGTGCCAGCAGTTTGGGGGGGCCTCGTTCACCCCTCCACTTT.

The chain is built from TRBV19 and TRBJ1-2; D ambiguous. Trimming removed 6 bases at V and 2 bases at J, with 10 bases between. The CDR3 extends over 13 amino acids. CDR1 LNHDA and CDR2 SQIVND come from the germline V gene (reference sequence). The CDR3 region is CASSQTSNYGYTF. The DNA for the CDR3 is TGTGCCAGTAGCCAGACCTCCAACTATGGCTACACCTTC.

The J gene is TRBJ1-6, the V gene TRBV13; D gene uncertain. V lost 1 base to trimming and J lost 7 bases, with 29 bases between them. This CDR3 has 21 residues. CDR1 is PRHDT and CDR2 is FYEKMQ in the germline V gene (reference sequence). The chain's CDR3 is CASSLVGWAQARKLNNSPLHF. The CDR3 bases are TGTGCCAGCAGCTTAGTAGGGTGGGCTCAGGCCCGTAAACTAAACAATTCACCCCTCCACTTT.

This chain joins TRBV30 and TRBJ1-5, with D possibly TRBD1 on 6 matching bases. This CDR3 has 13 amino acids. Per the germline V gene, CDR1 is GTSNPN and CDR2 is SVGIG (reference sequence). Trimming shortened V by 2 bases and J by 2 bases, and 7 bases separated the two germline ends. As DNA, the CDR3 is TGTGCCTGGAGTCCAGGGGGCAATCAGCCCCAGCATTTT. Protein sequence: CAWSPGGNQPQHF.

This chain links TRBV7-2 with TRBJ1-5; unclear D gene. This CDR3 has 13 amino acids. Trimming pared 4 bases from V and 5 bases from J, leaving 9 bases between. Germline values: CDR1 SGHTA, CDR2 FQGNSA. The CDR3 coding sequence is TGTGCCAGCAGCTCGGGCACTCATCAGCCCCAGCATTTT. It encodes CASSSGTHQPQHF.

V and J are TRBV28 and TRBJ1-5, with TRBD1 matching 9 bases. Looked up from germline, CDR1 is MDHEN and CDR2 is SYDVKM. The CDR3 runs to 14 residues. V shed 5 bases and J 6 bases; nucleotides not matched to a gene: 5. Here the CDR3 reads CASSGQGSSQPQHF. DNA of the CDR3: TGTGCCAGCAGTGGACAGGGGAGTTCTCAGCCCCAGCATTTT.

This clone has a single count. The chain has TRBV18 and TRBJ1-1; D remains unclear. Deletions cut 0 bases from V and 11 bases from J, with 16 bases between. Germline V lookup: CDR1 KGHSH, CDR2 LQKENI. The CDR3 consists of 14 residues. The DNA of the CDR3 is TGTGCCAGCTCACCACCAAAGCACAGTCTACGGGCTTTCTTT. This sequence encodes CASSPPKHSLRAFF.

J is TRBJ1-3 and V is TRBV19, with D unclear. Germline CDR1 and CDR2: LNHDA and SQIVND (reference sequence). Trimming cost V 7 bases and J 0 bases, with 13 bases left between them. This CDR3 contains 15 residues. As DNA, the CDR3 is TGTGCCAGTACCGCCTGGGAGCTCTCTGGAAACACCATATATTTT. Translated, it gives CASTAWELSGNTIYF.

The chain couples TRBV4-2 to TRBJ2-7; D is unclear. Germline assignment: CDR1 LGHNA and CDR2 YNFKEQ. Trimming cost V 0 bases and J 1 base, with 10 bases left between them. This CDR3 contains 15 residues. CDR3: CASSQDLAASYEQYF. DNA of the CDR3: TGTGCCAGCAGCCAAGATCTGGCCGCTTCCTACGAGCAGTACTTC.

The V and J genes are TRBV9 and TRBJ2-2; D tentatively reads TRBD1 or TRBD2 (7 bases each). The V end lost 0 bases, the J end lost 6 bases, and 18 bases lay between the germline ends. The CDR3 has 17 residues. The germline CDR1 and CDR2 sequences are SGDLS and YYNGEE. CDR3 sequence: CASSVVGGGLIAGELFF. CDR3 DNA sequence: TGTGCCAGCAGCGTAGTGGGAGGGGGCTTAATCGCCGGGGAGCTGTTTTTT. The entire variable domain, with the rest obtained from reference TRBV9 and TRBJ2-2, is as follows: DSGVTQTPKHLITATGQRVTLRCSPRSGDLSVYWYQQSLDQGLQFLIQYYNGEERAKGNILERFSAQQFPDLHSELNLSSLELGDSALYFCASSVVGGGLIAGELFFGEGSRLTVL.

This clone has more than one count but fewer than ten. The chain recombines TRBV4-3 with TRBJ1-6; maybe TRBD1 (5 bases). CDR3 length equals 16 residues. Germline-derived CDR1 and CDR2 are LGHNA and YSLEER. Trimming took 1 base from V and 3 from J, leaving 10 bases between them. CDR3 region: CASSQAPGGYNSPLHF. Here the CDR3 DNA reads TGCGCCAGCAGCCAAGCTCCCGGGGGCTATAATTCACCCCTCCACTTT.